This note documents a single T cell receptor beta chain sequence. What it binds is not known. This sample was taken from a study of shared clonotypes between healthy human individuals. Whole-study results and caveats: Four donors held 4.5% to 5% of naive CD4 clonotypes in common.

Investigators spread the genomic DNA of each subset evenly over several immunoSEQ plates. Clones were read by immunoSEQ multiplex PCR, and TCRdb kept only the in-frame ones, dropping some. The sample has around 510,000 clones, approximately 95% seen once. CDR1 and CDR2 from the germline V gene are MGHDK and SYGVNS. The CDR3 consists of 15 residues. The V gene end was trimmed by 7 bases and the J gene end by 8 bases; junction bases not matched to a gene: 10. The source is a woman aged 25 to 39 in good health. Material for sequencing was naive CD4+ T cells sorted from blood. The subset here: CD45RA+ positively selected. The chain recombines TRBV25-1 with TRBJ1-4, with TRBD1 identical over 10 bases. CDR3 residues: CASNPIGTGEEKLFF. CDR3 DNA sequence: TGTGCCAGCAACCCAATAGGGACAGGGGAGGAAAAACTGTTTTTT.